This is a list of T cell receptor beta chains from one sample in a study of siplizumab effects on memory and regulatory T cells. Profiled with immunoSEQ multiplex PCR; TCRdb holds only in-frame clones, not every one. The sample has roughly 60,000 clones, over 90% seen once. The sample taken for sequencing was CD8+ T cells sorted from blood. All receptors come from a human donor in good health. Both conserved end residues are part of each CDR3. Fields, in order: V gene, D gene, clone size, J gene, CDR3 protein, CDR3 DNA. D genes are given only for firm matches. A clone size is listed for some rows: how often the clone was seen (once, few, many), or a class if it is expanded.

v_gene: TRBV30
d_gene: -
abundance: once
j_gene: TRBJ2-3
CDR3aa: CAWSVVELTDTQYF
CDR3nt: TGTGCCTGGAGTGTAGTGGAGCTCACAGATACGCAGTATTTT

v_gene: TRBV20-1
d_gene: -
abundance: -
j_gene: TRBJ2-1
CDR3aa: CSARIYNEQFF
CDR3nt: TGCAGTGCTAGAATCTACAATGAGCAGTTCTTC

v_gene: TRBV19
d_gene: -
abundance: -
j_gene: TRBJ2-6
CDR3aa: CASSIVAGSGANVLTF
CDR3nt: TGTGCCAGTAGTATAGTGGCCGGGTCTGGGGCCAACGTCCTGACTTTC

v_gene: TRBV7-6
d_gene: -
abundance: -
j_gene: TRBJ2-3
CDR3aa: CASSSLGGTDTQYF
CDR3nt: TGTGCCAGCAGCTCGCTGGGGGGCACAGATACGCAGTATTTT

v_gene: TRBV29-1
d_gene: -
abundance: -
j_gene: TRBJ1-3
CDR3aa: CSVGFRDSGNTIYF
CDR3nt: TGCAGCGTTGGATTCCGAGACTCTGGAAACACCATATATTTT

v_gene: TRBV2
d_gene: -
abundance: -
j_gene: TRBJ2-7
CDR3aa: CASKGGKSYEQYF
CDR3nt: TGTGCCAGCAAAGGTGGGAAATCCTACGAGCAGTACTTC

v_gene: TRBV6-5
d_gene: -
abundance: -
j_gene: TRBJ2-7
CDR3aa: CASSYGQGTYEQYF
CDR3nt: TGTGCCAGCAGTTACGGGCAGGGAACGTACGAGCAGTACTTC

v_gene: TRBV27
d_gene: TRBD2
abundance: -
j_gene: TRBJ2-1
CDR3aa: CASSSAGEGYNEQFF
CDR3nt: TGTGCCAGCAGTTCGGCGGGGGAGGGCTACAATGAGCAGTTCTTC

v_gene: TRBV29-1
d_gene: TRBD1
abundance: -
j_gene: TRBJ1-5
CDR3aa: CSVARGQGEDQPQHF
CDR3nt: TGCAGCGTTGCAAGGGGACAGGGTGAGGATCAGCCCCAGCATTTT

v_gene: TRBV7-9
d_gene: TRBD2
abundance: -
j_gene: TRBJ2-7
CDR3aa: CASTGTSSYEQYF
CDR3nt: TGTGCCAGCACCGGGACTAGCTCCTACGAGCAGTACTTC

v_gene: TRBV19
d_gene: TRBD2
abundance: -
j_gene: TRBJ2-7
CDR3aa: CASSALAAGEQYF
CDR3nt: TGTGCCAGTAGTGCACTAGCGGCGGGCGAGCAGTACTTC

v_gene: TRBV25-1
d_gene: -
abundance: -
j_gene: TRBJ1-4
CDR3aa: CASSVSSWGTNEKLFF
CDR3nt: TGTGCCAGCAGTGTTTCCTCTTGGGGCACTAATGAAAAACTGTTTTTT

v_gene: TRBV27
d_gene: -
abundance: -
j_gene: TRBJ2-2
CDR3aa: CASSPIGEENTGELFF
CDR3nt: TGTGCCAGCAGTCCGATTGGGGAAGAAAACACCGGGGAGCTGTTTTTT

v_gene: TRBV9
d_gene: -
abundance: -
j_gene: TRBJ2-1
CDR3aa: CASSSSEDEQFF
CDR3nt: TGTGCCAGCAGCTCTAGCGAGGATGAGCAGTTCTTC

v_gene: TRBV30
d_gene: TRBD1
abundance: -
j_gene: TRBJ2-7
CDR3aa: CAWSLSGTGGEQYF
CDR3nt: TGTGCCTGGAGTCTGTCCGGGACAGGAGGAGAGCAGTACTTC

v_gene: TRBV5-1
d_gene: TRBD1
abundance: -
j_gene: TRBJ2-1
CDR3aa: CASSLGTGRGYNEQFF
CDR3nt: TGCGCCAGCAGCTTGGGGACAGGCAGAGGTTACAATGAGCAGTTCTTC

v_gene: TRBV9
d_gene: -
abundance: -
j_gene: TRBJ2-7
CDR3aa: CASSVASGWSDEQYF
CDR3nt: TGTGCCAGCAGCGTAGCCTCGGGATGGTCAGACGAGCAGTACTTC

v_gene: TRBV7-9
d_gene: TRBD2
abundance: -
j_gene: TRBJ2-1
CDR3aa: CASSQTRLAGPGGNEQFF
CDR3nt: TGTGCCAGCAGCCAAACCCGGCTAGCGGGTCCGGGGGGCAATGAGCAGTTCTTC

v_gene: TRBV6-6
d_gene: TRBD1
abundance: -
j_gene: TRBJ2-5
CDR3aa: CASSPTGGREETQYF
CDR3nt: TGTGCCAGCAGTCCCACAGGGGGCCGGGAAGAGACCCAGTACTTC

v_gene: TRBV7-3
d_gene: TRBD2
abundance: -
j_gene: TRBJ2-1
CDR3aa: CASSLTSGREGNEQFF
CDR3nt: TGTGCCAGCAGCTTAACTAGCGGGAGGGAGGGGAATGAGCAGTTCTTC

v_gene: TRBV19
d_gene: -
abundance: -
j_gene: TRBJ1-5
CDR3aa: CASGLLTGNQPQHF
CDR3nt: TGTGCCTCCGGCCTCCTTACGGGCAATCAGCCCCAGCATTTT

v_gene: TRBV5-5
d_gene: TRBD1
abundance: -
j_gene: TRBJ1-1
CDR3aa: CASSPSTGLNTEAFF
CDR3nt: TGTGCCAGCAGCCCTTCGACAGGGTTGAACACTGAAGCTTTCTTT

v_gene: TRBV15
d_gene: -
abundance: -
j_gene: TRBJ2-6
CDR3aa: CATSRAGAREANVLTF
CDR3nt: TGTGCCACCAGCAGGGCGGGGGCCCGGGAGGCCAACGTCCTGACTTTC

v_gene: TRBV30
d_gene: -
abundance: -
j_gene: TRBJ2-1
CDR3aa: CAWSVQVTGPYNEQFF
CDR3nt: TGTGCCTGGAGTGTACAAGTCACAGGGCCTTACAATGAGCAGTTCTTC

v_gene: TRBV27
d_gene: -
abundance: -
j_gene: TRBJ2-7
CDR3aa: CASHGQTYEQYF
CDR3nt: TGTGCCAGCCATGGACAGACGTACGAGCAGTACTTC

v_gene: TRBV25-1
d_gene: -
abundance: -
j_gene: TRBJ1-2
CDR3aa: CASLGVKSYGYTF
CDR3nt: TGTGCCAGCTTAGGGGTGAAATCCTATGGCTACACCTTC

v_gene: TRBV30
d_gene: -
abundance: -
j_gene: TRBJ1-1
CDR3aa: CAWTPSRNTEAFF
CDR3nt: TGTGCCTGGACCCCATCCAGGAACACTGAAGCTTTCTTT

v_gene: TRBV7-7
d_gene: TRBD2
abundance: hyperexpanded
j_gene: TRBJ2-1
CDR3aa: CASSPLGREGEQFF
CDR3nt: TGTGCTAGCAGTCCGCTGGGGAGGGAGGGTGAGCAGTTCTTC

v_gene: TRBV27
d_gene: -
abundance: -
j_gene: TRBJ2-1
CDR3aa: CASSLMDIQINEQFF
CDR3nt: TGTGCCAGCAGTTTAATGGACATCCAAATCAATGAGCAGTTCTTC

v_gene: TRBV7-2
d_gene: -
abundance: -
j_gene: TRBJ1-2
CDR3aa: CASSLEPVSQNYGYTF
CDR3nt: TGTGCCAGCAGCTTAGAACCCGTATCACAGAACTATGGCTACACCTTC

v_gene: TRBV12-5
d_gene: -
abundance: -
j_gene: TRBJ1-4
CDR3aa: CASGLAGVTNEKLFF
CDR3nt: TGTGCTAGTGGTTTGGCAGGAGTTACTAATGAAAAACTGTTTTTT

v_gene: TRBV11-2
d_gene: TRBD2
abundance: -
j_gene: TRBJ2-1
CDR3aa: CASSSWTVTSGNISNEQFF
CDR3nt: TGTGCCAGCAGCTCATGGACAGTCACTAGCGGGAACATCTCCAATGAGCAGTTCTTC

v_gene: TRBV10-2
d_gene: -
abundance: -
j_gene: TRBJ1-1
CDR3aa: CASSEFGLSEAFF
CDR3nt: TGCGCCAGCAGTGAGTTTGGGCTGAGTGAAGCTTTCTTT

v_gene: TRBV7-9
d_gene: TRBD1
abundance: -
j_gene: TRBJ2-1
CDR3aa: CASSGQGAIYNEQFF
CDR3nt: TGTGCCAGCAGCGGACAGGGGGCAATCTACAATGAGCAGTTCTTC

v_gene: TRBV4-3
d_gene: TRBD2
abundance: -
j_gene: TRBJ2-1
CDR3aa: CASSQGLAGVRNEQFF
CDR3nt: TGCGCCAGCAGCCAAGGACTAGCGGGAGTTAGGAATGAGCAGTTCTTC

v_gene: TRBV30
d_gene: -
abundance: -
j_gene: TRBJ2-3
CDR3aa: CAWSDGWGIDTQYF
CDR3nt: TGTGCCTGGAGTGACGGCTGGGGCATAGATACGCAGTATTTT

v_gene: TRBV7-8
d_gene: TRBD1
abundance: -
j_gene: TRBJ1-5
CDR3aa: CASSLGTGGVQPQHF
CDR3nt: TGTGCCAGCAGCTTAGGGACAGGGGGCGTTCAGCCCCAGCATTTT

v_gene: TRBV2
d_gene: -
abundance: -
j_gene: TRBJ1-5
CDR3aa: CASSETVDSNQPQHF
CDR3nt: TGTGCCAGCAGTGAAACGGTTGATAGCAATCAGCCCCAGCATTTT

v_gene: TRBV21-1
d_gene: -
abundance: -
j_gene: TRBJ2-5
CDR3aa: CASSKRIRPTSVQETQYF
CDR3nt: TGTGCCAGCAGCAAACGCATTAGGCCGACTAGCGTACAAGAGACCCAGTACTTC

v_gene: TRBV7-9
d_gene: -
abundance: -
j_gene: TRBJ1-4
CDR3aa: CASSPAGANEKLFF
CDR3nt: TGTGCCAGCAGCCCGGCAGGGGCTAATGAAAAACTGTTTTTT

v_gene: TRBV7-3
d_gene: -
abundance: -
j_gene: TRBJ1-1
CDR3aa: CASSQYRDHTEAFF
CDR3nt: TGTGCCAGCAGCCAATACAGGGATCACACTGAAGCTTTCTTT

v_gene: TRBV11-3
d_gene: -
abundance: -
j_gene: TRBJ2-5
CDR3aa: CASSSQGFLGETQYF
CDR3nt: TGTGCCAGCAGCTCCCAGGGGTTTTTAGGGGAGACCCAGTACTTC

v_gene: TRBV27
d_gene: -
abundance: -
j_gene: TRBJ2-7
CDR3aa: CATSGAGEQYF
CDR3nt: TGTGCCACCTCAGGGGCCGGCGAGCAGTACTTC